This paragraph reports one T cell receptor (beta chain). It lacks a known antigen. No base quality values were provided; no much bigger clone lies one nucleotide off. As encoded in the germline V gene, CDR1 is SGHRS while CDR2 is YFSETQ. V and J lose 2 bases and 4 bases, and a span of 8 bases separates them. There are 13 amino acids in the CDR3, from cysteine to phenylalanine inclusive. Only the CDR3 portion is preserved as DNA: 39 bases, with reading frame beginning at the first base. These data come from a study of blood T cell repertoires in COVID-19 (dated by TCRdb to about 2020). Context from the whole study: Samples from collaborators originated in the United States, Italy and Spain and spanned both the acute and convalescent phases of COVID-19. The prospective study material was composed of cDNA or gDNA derived from T cells, B-cell-depleted T cells, or PBMCs. Subjects who had been exposed to COVID-19, were actively infected with it, or had recovered from it provided the deeply sampled blood TCRbeta repertoires that made up the dataset. A freely available public database, intended as a resource for researchers studying the immune response to SARS-CoV-2, is where the repertoires were released. Samples came from the ongoing ImmuneRACE study (first 160 participants) plus 1,254 subjects from 6 global collaborators. A de-identified subject ID, COVID-19 status, age in years and sex were almost always included in the sample metadata. Where available, HLA class I and class II types were taken from metadata supplied by the sample provider and were not determined by assay-based typing. Broad study findings and their caveats: The quantity of clinical and demographic metadata differed by source and by participant and was supplied without curation.

The immunoSEQ Assay, a bias-controlled multiplex PCR, was used to amplify TCRbeta CDR3 regions from genomic DNA. From the authors' description of their analysis: The number of nucleated cells in each sample was estimated by amplification of reference gene primers within the assay. Sequence reads were collapsed and filtered to measure the absolute abundance of every unique TCRbeta CDR3 rearrangement. Productive Simpson clonality was computed per sample as the square root of Simpson's diversity index over productive rearrangements. This is the immuneACCESS table as TCRdb keeps it, with only in-frame sequences that have V and J called. A part of the clones is gone; compared with another copy, unresolved V genes explain less than half, and the rest is unexplained. V, J and clone size are those of that table, while D and trimming were read from the DNA. Here the sample has 250,000 to 350,000 clones; 70% to 90% occur a single time. Approximately 12% of the sample rests with the top ten.

The collaborating institutions used their own protocols to collect whole blood in K2EDTA tubes. For TCRbeta analysis, collaborator samples were shipped as frozen whole blood, as isolated PBMCs, or as DNA extracted from either sample type. This sequence was found in an older woman with acute or convalescent COVID-19. Sequencing used peripheral blood. Recombination linked TRBV5-1 to TRBJ2-3; no D segment can be confidently identified. The CDR3 sequence is CASSFSAADTQYF. The DNA is as follows: TGCGCCAGCAGCTTTAGTGCCGCAGATACGCAGTATTTT.